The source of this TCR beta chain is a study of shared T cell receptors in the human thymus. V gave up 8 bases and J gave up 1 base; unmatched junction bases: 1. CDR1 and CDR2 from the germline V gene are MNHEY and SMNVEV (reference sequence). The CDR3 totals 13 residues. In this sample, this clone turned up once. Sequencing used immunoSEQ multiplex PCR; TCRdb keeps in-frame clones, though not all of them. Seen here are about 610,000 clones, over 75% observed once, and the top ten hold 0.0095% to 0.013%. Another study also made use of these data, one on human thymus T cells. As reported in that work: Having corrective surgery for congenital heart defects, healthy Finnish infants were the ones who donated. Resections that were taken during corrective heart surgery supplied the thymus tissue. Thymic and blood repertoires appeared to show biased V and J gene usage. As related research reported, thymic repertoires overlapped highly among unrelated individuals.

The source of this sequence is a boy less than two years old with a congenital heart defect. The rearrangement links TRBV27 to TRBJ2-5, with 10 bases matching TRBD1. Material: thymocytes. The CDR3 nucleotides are TGTGCCAGCTGGGACAGGGGCCAAGAGACCCAGTACTTC. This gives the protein CASWDRGQETQYF.